This T cell receptor beta chain was recorded in a study of control samples from healthy donors and cancer patients. Sequenced by immunoSEQ multiplex PCR; TCRdb stores in-frame clones only, minus some. The sample has tens of thousands of clones, roughly 90% seen once. The CDR3 extends over 14 amino acids. From germline, CDR1 is SGHKS and CDR2 YYEKEE (reference sequence). Trimming removed 0 bases from V and 2 bases from J; junction bases left unmatched: 2. The clonotype originates from a man aged 55 to 70 with colorectal cancer. The sequenced sample was PBMCs. The chain recombines TRBV5-5 with TRBJ2-7; TRBD1 agrees at 7 bases. In nucleotides, the CDR3 is TGTGCCAGCAGCTTGGGAGGGGGCCCCTACGAGCAGTACTTC. Its protein product is CASSLGGGPYEQYF.